Below are 32 T cell receptor beta chains sequenced from a single sample in a study of T cell responses to AZD1222 COVID-19 vaccine. Sequenced by immunoSEQ multiplex PCR; TCRdb stores in-frame clones only, minus some. The repertoire consists of some 120,000 clones, with around nine tenths occurring once and the leading ten covering 1.6%. The sample here was peripheral blood, taken 28 days after the second AZD1222 dose. The receptors stem from an adult who received the AZD1222 COVID-19 vaccine.

V gene TRBV4-2 combines with J gene TRBJ2-7; D gene ambiguous. This CDR3 region has 14 residues. Germline CDR1 reads LGHNA; CDR2 reads YNFKEQ. Trimming stripped 1 base from V and 6 bases from J, with 13 bases between. The CDR3 nucleotides read TGTGCCAGCAGCCAAGTTGCAGGCACCAGCGAGCAGTACTTC. Protein: CASSQVAGTSEQYF.

In DNA form, the CDR3 reads TGTGCCAGCAGTGCTACGGGCAATCAGCCCCAGCATTTT. Encoded protein: CASSATGNQPQHF. The V call is TRBV25-1, the J call TRBJ1-5, with D hard to call. Germline V gene data show CDR1 as MGHDK and CDR2 as SYGVNS. The CDR3 has 13 residues. Trimming cost V 4 bases and J 2 bases, with 6 bases left between them.

The chain couples TRBV4-1 to TRBJ2-1, with a weak D call TRBD1 (5 bases). Germline CDR1 and CDR2: MGHRA and YSYEKL. Deletions cut 0 bases from V and 0 bases from J, with 12 bases between. CDR3 length equals 17 residues. This CDR3 reads CASSQDPGSSSYNEQFF. CDR3 coding DNA: TGCGCCAGCAGCCAAGATCCAGGGTCCAGCTCCTACAATGAGCAGTTCTTC.

The CDR3 DNA reads TGTGCCTGGAGTATACGCCCGTGGGACAGGGGCAGAAACGAGCAGTACTTC. Translating it yields CAWSIRPWDRGRNEQYF. V usage is TRBV30 and J usage is TRBJ2-7, with 10 bases that match TRBD1. This CDR3 contains 17 residues. J gave up 5 bases and V 2 bases, and 15 bases lay outside the gene matches. CDR1 and CDR2 from the germline V gene are GTSNPN and SVGIG (reference sequence).

This clone was picked up a small number of times. Different DNA sequences within this sample yield the same CDR3. In DNA form, the CDR3 reads TGCAGCGTTGGGACAGGGGAGGGTCAGCCCCAGCATTTT. Its protein is CSVGTGEGQPQHF. The chain combines TRBV29-1 with TRBJ1-5, with 9 bases aligning to TRBD1. This CDR3 is 13 amino acids long. Germline V gene data show CDR1 as SQVTM and CDR2 as ANQGSEA. V was clipped by 4 bases and J by 6 bases; unmatched bases: 4. The full variable domain, in which reference TRBV29-1 and TRBJ1-5 provide the parts outside the CDR3, is SAVISQKPSRDICQRGTSLTIQCQVDSQVTMMFWYRQQPGQSLTLIATANQGSEATYESGFVIDKFPISRPNLTFSTLTVSNMSPEDSSIYLCSVGTGEGQPQHFGDGTRLSIL.

The rearrangement links TRBV14 to TRBJ1-5, with 8 bases aligning to TRBD1. J lost 6 bases, V lost 5 bases, and 3 bases had no gene match. The CDR3 runs 13 residues. Germline values: CDR1 SGHDN, CDR2 FVKESK. CDR3: CASSTGGGQPQHF. In DNA form, the CDR3 reads TGTGCCAGCAGCACAGGGGGGGGTCAGCCCCAGCATTTT. Looking up the rest from reference TRBV14 and TRBJ1-5 gives the full variable domain: EAGVTQFPSHSVIEKGQTVTLRCDPISGHDNLYWYRRVMGKEIKFLLHFVKESKQDESGMPNNRFLAERTGGTYSTLKVQPAELEDSGVYFCASSTGGGQPQHFGDGTRLSIL.

The chain joins TRBV21-1 to TRBJ1-2. TRBV21-1 is described as a pseudogene. CDR3 length: 12 residues. The CDR3 loop reads CASSSWDHGYTF. The CDR3, as DNA: TGTGCCAGCAGTAGCTGGGACCATGGCTACACCTTC.

V is TRBV28 and J is TRBJ2-7; D may be TRBD2 (6 bases). CDR3 length equals 11 residues. Per germline, CDR1 MDHEN and CDR2 SYDVKM. The V end was cut by 6 bases, the J end by 3 bases, with 6 bases between. The chain's CDR3 is CASREGYEQYF. The CDR3 DNA reads as TGTGCCAGCAGGGAGGGCTACGAGCAGTACTTC.

The rearrangement joins TRBV28 to TRBJ1-5; perhaps TRBD1 as D (5 bases). Germline V CDR1 and CDR2: MDHEN, SYDVKM. Deletions cut 2 bases from V and 0 bases from J, with 14 bases between. This CDR3 spans 17 amino acids. This CDR3 reads CASSLRRQQASNQPQHF. In DNA, the CDR3 is TGTGCCAGCAGTTTACGACGACAGCAGGCTAGCAATCAGCCCCAGCATTTT.

The chain's CDR3 is CASSRGTFRQATGQPQHF. The DNA of the CDR3 is TGTGCCAGTAGTAGAGGGACCTTCCGGCAGGCCACGGGTCAGCCCCAGCATTTT. This chain joins TRBV19 and TRBJ1-5; possibly TRBD1 for D (5 bases). V shed 4 bases and J shed 6 bases, with 25 bases lying between them. The CDR3 runs 18 residues. Germline V gives CDR1 LNHDA, CDR2 SQIVND (reference sequence).

The gene calls are TRBV6-5 and TRBJ2-7; 7 bases fit TRBD2. The CDR3 extends over 13 amino acids. The ends lost 7 bases at V and 6 bases at J; junction bases unmatched: 9. In germline, CDR1 is MNHEY, CDR2 SVGAGI. Written as DNA, the CDR3 is TGTGCCAGCATCTACTCGGGGGAGGGCGAGCAGTACTTC. This translates into CASIYSGEGEQYF.

V usage is TRBV27 and J usage is TRBJ2-6; TRBD2 aligns across 7 bases. The CDR3 has 16 amino acids. Germline CDR1 MNHEY, CDR2 SMNVEV (reference sequence). V shed 6 bases and J 0 bases; nucleotides not matched to a gene: 5. CDR3 coding DNA: TGTGCCAGCAGGAGGGAGGGCACCTCTGGGGCCAACGTCCTGACTTTC. Translating gives CASRREGTSGANVLTF.

The chain combines TRBV7-8 with TRBJ1-5; the D is unclear. This CDR3 has 13 residues. V was shortened by 5 bases and J by 6 bases, with 11 bases between the two germline ends. Germline V CDR1 and CDR2: SGHVS, FQNEAQ. CDR3 residues: CASSPQLGQPQHF. Here the CDR3 DNA reads TGTGCCAGCAGCCCACAGCTGGGTCAGCCCCAGCATTTT. The full variable domain, completed using reference TRBV7-8 and TRBJ1-5, is GAGVSQSPRYKVAKRGQDVALRCDPISGHVSLFWYQQALGQGPEFLTYFQNEAQLDKSGLPSDRFFAERPEGSVSTLKIQRTQQEDSAVYLCASSPQLGQPQHFGDGTRLSIL.

The chain carries TRBV7-8 and TRBJ2-5; D is undetermined. This CDR3 region has 13 residues. Trimming stripped 5 bases from V and 2 bases from J, with 9 bases between. Germline values: CDR1 SGHVS, CDR2 FQNEAQ. The CDR3 loop reads CASSIGQQETQYF. Written as DNA, the CDR3 is TGTGCCAGCAGCATCGGGCAGCAAGAGACCCAGTACTTC.

This chain uses TRBV18 with TRBJ1-5; TRBD1 matches 8 bases. V trimming: 3 bases; J trimming: 1 base; junction bases outside the gene matches: 5. Germline V gene lookup returns CDR1 KGHSH and CDR2 LQKENI. CDR3 length: 16 amino acids. CDR3 nucleotide sequence: TGTGCCAGCTCACCGGGACAGGCGAGGAGCAATCAGCCCCAGCATTTT. Its translation is CASSPGQARSNQPQHF.

This clone is a singleton in its sample. The V and J genes are TRBV15 and TRBJ2-7; the D is unclear. V lost 1 base and J lost 6, with 10 bases in between. This CDR3 has 13 amino acids. Per germline, CDR1 LNHNV and CDR2 YYDKDF (reference sequence). For the CDR3, the DNA is TGTGCCACCAGCAGAGCTACGGGCGGCGAGCAGTACTTC. Amino acids: CATSRATGGEQYF. Full variable domain (rest looked up from reference TRBV15 and TRBJ2-7): DAMVIQNPRYQVTQFGKPVTLSCSQTLNHNVMYWYQQKSSQAPKLLFHYYDKDFNNEADTPDNFQSRRPNTSFCFLDIRSPGLGDTAMYLCATSRATGGEQYFGPGTRLTVT.

The chain carries TRBV7-8 and TRBJ1-2; D is possibly TRBD1 (5 bases). Deletions cut 6 bases from V and 2 bases from J, with 13 bases between. From germline, CDR1 is SGHVS and CDR2 FQNEAQ. CDR3 length: 14 residues. The CDR3, as DNA: TGTGCCAGCAGTCCCGGGACCTTCAACTATGGCTACACCTTC. Translated, it gives CASSPGTFNYGYTF.

The table lists this clone with a count of one. The chain carries TRBV20-1 and TRBJ2-1; D not resolved. This CDR3 has 11 residues. CDR1 is DFQATT and CDR2 is SNEGSKA in the germline V gene (reference sequence). With 3 bases removed from V and 12 bases from J, the gap between germline ends came to 12 bases. The CDR3: CSARDDWGQFF. Written as DNA, the CDR3 is TGCAGTGCTAGGGATGACTGGGGGCAGTTCTTC.

This clone was counted a single time. CDR3 region: CASSSQNPPTGSNQPQHF. The DNA of the CDR3 is TGCGCCAGCAGCTCGCAGAACCCCCCGACAGGGAGCAATCAGCCCCAGCATTTT. The chain carries TRBV5-1 and TRBJ1-5; 7 bases are a match to TRBD1. The CDR3 extends over 18 amino acids. With V trimmed by 3 bases and J by 1 base, 13 bases remained unmatched. CDR1 is SGHRS and CDR2 is YFSETQ in the germline V gene.

V usage is TRBV19 and J usage is TRBJ2-5; 9 bases are shared with TRBD2. The CDR3 is 15 residues long. Looked up from germline, CDR1 is LNHDA and CDR2 is SQIVND (reference sequence). The ends lost 3 bases at V and 5 bases at J; junction bases unmatched: 7. The CDR3 reads CASSIVAGGEETQYF. DNA of the CDR3: TGTGCCAGTAGTATCGTGGCGGGAGGGGAGGAGACCCAGTACTTC.

The chain couples TRBV27 to TRBJ2-7; D remains ambiguous. The length of the CDR3 is 12 residues. V was pared by 3 bases and J by 6 bases, with 9 bases between. Germline V lookup: CDR1 MNHEY, CDR2 SMNVEV (reference sequence). DNA of the CDR3: TGTGCCAGCAGTTTCCCCCGTGGCGAGCAGTACTTC. Protein: CASSFPRGEQYF.

V and J are TRBV29-1 and TRBJ2-1, with 8 bases aligning to TRBD1. V shed 7 bases, J shed 3 bases, and the junction held 5 bases outside the gene matches. From germline, CDR1 is SQVTM and CDR2 ANQGSEA. This CDR3 has 13 residues. CDR3 nucleotide sequence: TGCAGCGACAGGGGGGTTGGCTACAATGAGCAGTTCTTC. As protein: CSDRGVGYNEQFF.

The chain carries TRBV6-1 and TRBJ1-1; D is unresolved. The germline V and J ends were trimmed by 1 base and 2 bases, with 8 bases remaining between them. CDR1 MNHNS and CDR2 SASEGT come from the germline V gene. The CDR3 totals 14 residues. DNA of the CDR3: TGTGCCAGCAGTGAAGGCACCTTAAACACTGAAGCTTTCTTT. Translation: CASSEGTLNTEAFF.

Only a few counts were recorded for this clone. Other DNA sequences of this sample code for an identical CDR3. The rearrangement links TRBV18 to TRBJ1-1; D unresolved. This CDR3 contains 13 residues. V lost 2 bases and J lost 0, with 4 bases in between. Germline CDR1 reads KGHSH; CDR2 reads LQKENI. CDR3: CASSPGVNTEAFF. In DNA, the CDR3 is TGTGCCAGCTCACCAGGGGTGAACACTGAAGCTTTCTTT.

This chain joins TRBV28 and TRBJ2-7; a possible D gene is TRBD1 (5 bases). V lost 3 bases and J 3 bases, leaving 12 bases between the germline ends. CDR1 and CDR2 from the germline V gene are MDHEN and SYDVKM. This CDR3 has 14 residues. CDR3 amino acids: CASSLLGRDYEQYF. The CDR3 nucleotides are TGTGCCAGCAGTTTGTTGGGCAGGGACTACGAGCAGTACTTC.

The chain recombines TRBV7-9 with TRBJ2-7, with 11 bases identical to TRBD1. There are 16 residues in the CDR3. The germline CDR1 and CDR2 sequences are SEHNR and FQNEAQ (reference sequence). Losses at the gene ends were 5 bases for V and 1 base for J; bases not matched to a gene: 7. CDR3 region: CASSARGTGGSYEQYF. As DNA, the CDR3 is TGTGCCAGCAGCGCGAGAGGGACAGGGGGTTCCTACGAGCAGTACTTC. Supplemented by reference TRBV7-9 and TRBJ2-7, the full variable domain reads DTGVSQNPRHKITKRGQNVTFRCDPISEHNRLYWYRQTLGQGPEFLTYFQNEAQLEKSRLLSDRFSAERPKGSFSTLEIQRTEQGDSAMYLCASSARGTGGSYEQYFGPGTRLTVT.

V and J are TRBV2 and TRBJ2-3; tentatively, D is TRBD1 (6 bases). The germline CDR1 and CDR2 sequences are SNHLY and FYNNEI. The CDR3 has 15 residues. With 3 bases removed from V and 5 bases from J, the gap between germline ends came to 15 bases. The CDR3 loop reads CASSEDTGYEDTQYF. The CDR3 DNA reads TGTGCCAGCAGTGAGGATACAGGGTATGAAGATACGCAGTATTTT.

This chain connects TRBV30 to TRBJ1-6; D is unresolved. The germline V gene has CDR1 GTSNPN and CDR2 SVGIG (reference sequence). V shed 3 bases and J shed 15 bases, with 18 bases lying between them. This CDR3 comprises 13 residues. This CDR3 is CAWSPHSEGSLHF. As DNA, the CDR3 is TGTGCCTGGAGCCCACACTCCGAAGGTAGCCTCCACTTT.

CDR3 nucleotides: TGTGCCAGCAGCCCAACGCGGACGAGCTCCTACAATGAGCAGTTCTTC. Translating it yields CASSPTRTSSYNEQFF. V usage is TRBV7-9 and J usage is TRBJ2-1; D not certain. Per the germline V gene, CDR1 is SEHNR and CDR2 is FQNEAQ (reference sequence). The CDR3 runs 16 residues. The V gene lost 5 bases and the J gene lost 0 bases, with 14 bases spanning the gap.

V is TRBV18 and J is TRBJ1-2, with 7 nucleotides matching TRBD1. V lost 3 bases to trimming and J lost 3 bases; unmatched junction nucleotides: 10. The CDR3 spans 16 residues. Germline CDR1 KGHSH, CDR2 LQKENI. In nucleotides, the CDR3 is TGTGCCAGCTCACCGACCAGGACAGGTTCCGACTATGGCTACACCTTC. It encodes CASSPTRTGSDYGYTF.

This chain uses TRBV28 with TRBJ2-1; a possible D gene is TRBD1 (7 bases). V lost 1 base, J lost 0 bases, and 13 bases lay in between. The CDR3 loop spans 17 amino acids. The germline V gene encodes CDR1 MDHEN and CDR2 SYDVKM. The CDR3 loop reads CASSLSQGGSSYNEQFF. The DNA for the CDR3 is TGTGCCAGCAGTTTATCCCAGGGGGGAAGCTCCTACAATGAGCAGTTCTTC.

The gene calls are TRBV28 and TRBJ1-2, with D hard to call. V lost 5 bases, J lost 3 bases, and 7 bases lay in between. Per germline, CDR1 MDHEN and CDR2 SYDVKM. The CDR3 length is 12 residues. The CDR3 DNA follows: TGTGCCAGCAGTCGCAGCCACTATGGCTACACCTTC. It specifies CASSRSHYGYTF.